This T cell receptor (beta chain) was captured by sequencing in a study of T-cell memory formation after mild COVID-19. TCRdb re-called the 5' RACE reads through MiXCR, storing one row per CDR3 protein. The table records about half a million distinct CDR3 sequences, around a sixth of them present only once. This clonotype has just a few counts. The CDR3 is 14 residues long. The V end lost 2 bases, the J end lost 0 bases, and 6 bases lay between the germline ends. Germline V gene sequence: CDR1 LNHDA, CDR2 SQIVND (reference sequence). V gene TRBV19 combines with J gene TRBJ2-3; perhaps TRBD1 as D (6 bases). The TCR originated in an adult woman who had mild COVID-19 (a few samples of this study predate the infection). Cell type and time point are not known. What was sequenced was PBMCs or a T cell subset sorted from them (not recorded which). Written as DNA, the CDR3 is TGTGCCAGTAGTATAACAGGGAGCACAGATACGCAGTATTTT. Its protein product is CASSITGSTDTQYF.